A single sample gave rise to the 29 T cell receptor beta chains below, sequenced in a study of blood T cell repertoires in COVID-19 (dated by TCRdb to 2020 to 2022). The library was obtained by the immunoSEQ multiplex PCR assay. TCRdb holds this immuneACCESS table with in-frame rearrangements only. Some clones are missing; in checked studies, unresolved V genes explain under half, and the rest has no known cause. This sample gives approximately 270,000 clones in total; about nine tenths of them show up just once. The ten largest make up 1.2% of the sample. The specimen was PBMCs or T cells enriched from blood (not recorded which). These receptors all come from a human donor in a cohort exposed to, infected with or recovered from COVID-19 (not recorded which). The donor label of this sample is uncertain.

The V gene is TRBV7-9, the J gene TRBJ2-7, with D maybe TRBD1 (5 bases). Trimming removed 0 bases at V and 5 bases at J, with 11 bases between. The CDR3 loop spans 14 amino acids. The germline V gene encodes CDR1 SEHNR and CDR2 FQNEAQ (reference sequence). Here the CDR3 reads CASSLAAGYHEQYF. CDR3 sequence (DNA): TGTGCCAGCAGCTTAGCGGCAGGGTACCACGAGCAGTACTTC.

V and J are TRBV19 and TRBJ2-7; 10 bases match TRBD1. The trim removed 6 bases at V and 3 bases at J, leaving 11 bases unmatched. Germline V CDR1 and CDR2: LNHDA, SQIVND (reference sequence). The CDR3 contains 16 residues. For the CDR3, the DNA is TGTGCCAGTAGCCCTCGACAGGGGGCGAAGGTCTACGAGCAGTACTTC. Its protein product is CASSPRQGAKVYEQYF.

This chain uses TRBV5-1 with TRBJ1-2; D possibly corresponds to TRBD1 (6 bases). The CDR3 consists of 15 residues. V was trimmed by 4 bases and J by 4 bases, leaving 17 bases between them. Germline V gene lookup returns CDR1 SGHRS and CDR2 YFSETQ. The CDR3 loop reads CASSPGGTGTYGYTF. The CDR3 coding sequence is TGCGCCAGCAGCCCTGGCGGTACAGGGACCTATGGCTACACCTTC.

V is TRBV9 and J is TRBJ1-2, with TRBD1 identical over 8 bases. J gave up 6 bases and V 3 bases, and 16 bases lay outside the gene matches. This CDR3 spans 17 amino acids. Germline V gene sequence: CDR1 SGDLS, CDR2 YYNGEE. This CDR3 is CASSGRDRYTAQDGYTF. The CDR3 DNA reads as TGTGCCAGCAGCGGTCGGGACAGGTATACGGCTCAGGATGGCTACACCTTC.

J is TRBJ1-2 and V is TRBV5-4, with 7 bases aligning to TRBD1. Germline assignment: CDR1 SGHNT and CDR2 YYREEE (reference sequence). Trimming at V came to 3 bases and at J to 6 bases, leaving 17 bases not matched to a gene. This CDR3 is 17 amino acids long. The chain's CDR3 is CASSSPNSGGSSDGYTF. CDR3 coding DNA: TGTGCCAGCAGCTCCCCAAATTCAGGGGGGTCGAGCGATGGCTACACCTTC. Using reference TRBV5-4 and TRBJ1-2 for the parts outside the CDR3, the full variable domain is ETGVTQSPTHLIKTRGQQVTLRCSSQSGHNTVSWYQQALGQGPQFIFQYYREEENGRGNFPPRFSGLQFPNYSSELNVNALELDDSALYLCASSSPNSGGSSDGYTFGSGTRLTVV.

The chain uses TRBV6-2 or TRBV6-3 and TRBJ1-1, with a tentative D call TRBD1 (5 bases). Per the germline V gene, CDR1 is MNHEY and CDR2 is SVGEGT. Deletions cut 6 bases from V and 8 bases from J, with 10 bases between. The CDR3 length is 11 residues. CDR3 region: CASSSWTEAFF. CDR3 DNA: TGTGCCAGCAGCTCCTGGACAGAAGCTTTCTTT.

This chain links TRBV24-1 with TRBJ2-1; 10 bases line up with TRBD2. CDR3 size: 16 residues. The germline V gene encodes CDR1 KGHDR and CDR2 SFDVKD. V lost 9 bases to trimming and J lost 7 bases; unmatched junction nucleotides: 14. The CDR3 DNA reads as TGTGCCACCGGCACTAGCGGGGAGGGGGCACAGAATGAGCAGTTCTTC. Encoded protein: CATGTSGEGAQNEQFF.

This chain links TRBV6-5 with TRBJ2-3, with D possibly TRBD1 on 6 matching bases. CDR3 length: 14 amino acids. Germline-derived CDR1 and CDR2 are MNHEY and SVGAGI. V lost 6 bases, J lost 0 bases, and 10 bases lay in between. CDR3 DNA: TGTGCCAGCAGCCCGACAGGTAGCACAGATACGCAGTATTTT. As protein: CASSPTGSTDTQYF.

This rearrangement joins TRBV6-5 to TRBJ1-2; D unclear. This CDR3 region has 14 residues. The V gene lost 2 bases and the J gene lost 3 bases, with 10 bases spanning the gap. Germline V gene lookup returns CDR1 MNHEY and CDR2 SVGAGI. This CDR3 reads CASSYVDGDYGYTF. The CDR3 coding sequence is TGTGCCAGCAGTTACGTTGACGGAGACTATGGCTACACCTTC.

This chain's CDR3 is CASSPSAGGQETQYF. The CDR3 region has the DNA TGTGCCAGCTCACCATCAGCGGGGGGCCAAGAGACCCAGTACTTC. The chain uses TRBV18 and TRBJ2-5; 9 nucleotides align to TRBD2. From germline, CDR1 is KGHSH and CDR2 LQKENI. With 2 bases clipped from V and 1 base from J, the junction kept 2 bases outside the gene matches. The CDR3 extends over 15 amino acids.

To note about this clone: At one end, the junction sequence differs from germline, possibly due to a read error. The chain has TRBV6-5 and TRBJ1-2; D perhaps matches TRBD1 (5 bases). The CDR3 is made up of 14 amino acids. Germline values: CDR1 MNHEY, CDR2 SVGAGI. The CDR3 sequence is CASGYAGSHYGCTF. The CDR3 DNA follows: TGTGCCAGCGGTTACGCAGGGTCCCACTATGGCTGCACCTTC.

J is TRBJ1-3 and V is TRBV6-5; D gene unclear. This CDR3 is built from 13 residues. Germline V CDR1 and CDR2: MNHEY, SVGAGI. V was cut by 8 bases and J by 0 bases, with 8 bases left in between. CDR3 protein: CASEDFSGNTIYF. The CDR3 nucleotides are TGTGCCAGCGAAGACTTCTCTGGAAACACCATATATTTT.

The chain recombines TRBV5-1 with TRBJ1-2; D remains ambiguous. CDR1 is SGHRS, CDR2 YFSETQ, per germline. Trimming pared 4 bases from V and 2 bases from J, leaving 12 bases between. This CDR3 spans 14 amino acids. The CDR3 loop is CASSREPRNYGYTF. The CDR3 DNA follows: TGCGCCAGCAGCCGGGAGCCGCGAAACTATGGCTACACCTTC.

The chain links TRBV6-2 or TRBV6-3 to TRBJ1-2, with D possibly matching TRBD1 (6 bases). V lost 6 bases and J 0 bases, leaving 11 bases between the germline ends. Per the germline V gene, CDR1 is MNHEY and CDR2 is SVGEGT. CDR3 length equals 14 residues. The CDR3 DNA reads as TGTGCCAGCAGCCGAGGACAGACTAACTATGGCTACACCTTC. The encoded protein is CASSRGQTNYGYTF.

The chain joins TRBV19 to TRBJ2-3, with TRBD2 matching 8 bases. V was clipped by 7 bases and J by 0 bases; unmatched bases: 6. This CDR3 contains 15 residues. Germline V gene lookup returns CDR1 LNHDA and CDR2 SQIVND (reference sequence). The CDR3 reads CASNWAGGSTDTQYF. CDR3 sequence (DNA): TGTGCCAGTAATTGGGCGGGGGGAAGCACAGATACGCAGTATTTT.

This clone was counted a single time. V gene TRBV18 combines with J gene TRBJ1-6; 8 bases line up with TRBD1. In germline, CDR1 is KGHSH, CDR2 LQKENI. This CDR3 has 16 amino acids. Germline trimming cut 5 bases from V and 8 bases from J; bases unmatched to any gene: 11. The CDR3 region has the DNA TGTGCCAGCTCAGGTGGACCAGGGGGCGCGGATTCACCCCTCCACTTT. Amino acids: CASSGGPGGADSPLHF. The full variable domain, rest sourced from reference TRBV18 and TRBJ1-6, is NAGVMQNPRHLVRRRGQEARLRCSPMKGHSHVYWYRQLPEEGLKFMVYLQKENIIDESGMPKERFSAEFPKEGPSILRIQQVVRGDSAAYFCASSGGPGGADSPLHFGNGTRLTVT.

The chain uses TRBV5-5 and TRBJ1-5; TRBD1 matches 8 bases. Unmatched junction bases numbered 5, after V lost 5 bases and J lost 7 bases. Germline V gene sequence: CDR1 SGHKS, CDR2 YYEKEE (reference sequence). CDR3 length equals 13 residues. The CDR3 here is CASRLQGDQPQHF. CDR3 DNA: TGTGCCAGCAGGCTACAGGGGGACCAGCCCCAGCATTTT.

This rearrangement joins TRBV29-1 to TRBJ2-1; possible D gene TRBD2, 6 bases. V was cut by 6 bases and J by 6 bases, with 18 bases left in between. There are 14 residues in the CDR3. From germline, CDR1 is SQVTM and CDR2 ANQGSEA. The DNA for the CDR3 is TGCAGCGTCCGGGGCCGCCTGGGGGGCAATGAGCAGTTCTTC. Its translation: CSVRGRLGGNEQFF.

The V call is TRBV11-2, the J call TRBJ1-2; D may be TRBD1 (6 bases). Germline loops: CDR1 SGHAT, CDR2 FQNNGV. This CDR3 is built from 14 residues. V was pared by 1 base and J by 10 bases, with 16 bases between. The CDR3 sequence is CASSLVWGHSDYTF. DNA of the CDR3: TGTGCCAGCAGCTTAGTATGGGGACATTCCGACTACACCTTC. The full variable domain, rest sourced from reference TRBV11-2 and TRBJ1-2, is EAGVAQSPRYKIIEKRQSVAFWCNPISGHATLYWYQQILGQGPKLLIQFQNNGVVDDSQLPKDRFSAERLKGVDSTLKIQPAKLEDSAVYLCASSLVWGHSDYTFGSGTRLTVV.

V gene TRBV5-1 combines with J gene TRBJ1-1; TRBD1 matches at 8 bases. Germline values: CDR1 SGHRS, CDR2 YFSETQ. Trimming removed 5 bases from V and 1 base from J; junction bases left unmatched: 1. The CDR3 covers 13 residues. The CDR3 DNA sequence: TGCGCCAGCAGGGGACAGGAGAACACTGAAGCTTTCTTT. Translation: CASRGQENTEAFF.

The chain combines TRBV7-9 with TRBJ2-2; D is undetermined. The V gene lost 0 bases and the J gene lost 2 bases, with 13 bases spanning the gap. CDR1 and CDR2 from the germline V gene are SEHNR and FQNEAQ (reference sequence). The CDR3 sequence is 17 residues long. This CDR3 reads CASSLAAIATNTGELFF. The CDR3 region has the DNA TGTGCCAGCAGCTTAGCGGCGATAGCTACAAACACCGGGGAGCTGTTTTTT.

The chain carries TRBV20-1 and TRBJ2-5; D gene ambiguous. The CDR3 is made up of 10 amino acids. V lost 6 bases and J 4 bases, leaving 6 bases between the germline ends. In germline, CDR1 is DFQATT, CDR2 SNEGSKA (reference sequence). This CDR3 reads CSASTETQYF. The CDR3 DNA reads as TGCAGTGCCTCTACAGAGACCCAGTACTTC.

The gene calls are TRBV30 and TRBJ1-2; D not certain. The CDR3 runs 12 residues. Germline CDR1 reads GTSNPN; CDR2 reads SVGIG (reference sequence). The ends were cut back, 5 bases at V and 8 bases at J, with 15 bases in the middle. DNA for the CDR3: TGTGCCTGGGAAACGGGATCTTGGGGCTACACCTTC. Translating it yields CAWETGSWGYTF.

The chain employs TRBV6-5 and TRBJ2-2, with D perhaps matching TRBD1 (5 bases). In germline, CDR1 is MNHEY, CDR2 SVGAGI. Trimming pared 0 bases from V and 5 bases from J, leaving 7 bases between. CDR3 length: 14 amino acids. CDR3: CASSYSTVTGELFF. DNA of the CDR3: TGTGCCAGCAGTTACTCGACAGTAACCGGGGAGCTGTTTTTT.

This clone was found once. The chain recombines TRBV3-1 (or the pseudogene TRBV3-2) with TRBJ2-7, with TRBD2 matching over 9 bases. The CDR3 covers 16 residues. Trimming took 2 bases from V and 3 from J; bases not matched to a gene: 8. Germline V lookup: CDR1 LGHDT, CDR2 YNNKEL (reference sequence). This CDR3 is CASSQSVAGAFYEQYF. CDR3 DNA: TGTGCCAGCAGCCAAAGCGTAGCGGGGGCCTTCTACGAGCAGTACTTC.

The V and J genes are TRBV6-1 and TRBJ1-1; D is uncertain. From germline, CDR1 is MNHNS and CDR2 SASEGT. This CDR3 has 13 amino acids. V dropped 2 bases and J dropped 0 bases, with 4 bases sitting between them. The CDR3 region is CASSEYVNTEAFF. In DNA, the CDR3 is TGTGCCAGCAGTGAATATGTGAACACTGAAGCTTTCTTT.

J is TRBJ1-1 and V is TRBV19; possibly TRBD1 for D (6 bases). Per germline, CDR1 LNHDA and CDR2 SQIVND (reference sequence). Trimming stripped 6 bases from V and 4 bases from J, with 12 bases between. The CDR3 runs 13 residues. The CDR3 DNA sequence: TGTGCCAGTAGCCTGACAGGACCCACTGAAGCTTTCTTT. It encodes CASSLTGPTEAFF.

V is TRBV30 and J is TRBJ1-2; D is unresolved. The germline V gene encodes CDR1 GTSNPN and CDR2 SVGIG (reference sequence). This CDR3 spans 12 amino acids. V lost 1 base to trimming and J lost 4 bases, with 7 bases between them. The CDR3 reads CAWSGSGYGYTF. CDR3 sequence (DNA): TGTGCCTGGAGTGGGTCCGGCTATGGCTACACCTTC.

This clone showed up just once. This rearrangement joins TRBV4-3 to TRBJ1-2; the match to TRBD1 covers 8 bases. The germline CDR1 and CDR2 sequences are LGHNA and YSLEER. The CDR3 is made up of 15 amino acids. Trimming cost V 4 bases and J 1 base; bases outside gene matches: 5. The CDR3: CASSPLGQGNYGYTF. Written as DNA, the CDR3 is TGCGCCAGCAGCCCCCTCGGACAGGGTAACTATGGCTACACCTTC.